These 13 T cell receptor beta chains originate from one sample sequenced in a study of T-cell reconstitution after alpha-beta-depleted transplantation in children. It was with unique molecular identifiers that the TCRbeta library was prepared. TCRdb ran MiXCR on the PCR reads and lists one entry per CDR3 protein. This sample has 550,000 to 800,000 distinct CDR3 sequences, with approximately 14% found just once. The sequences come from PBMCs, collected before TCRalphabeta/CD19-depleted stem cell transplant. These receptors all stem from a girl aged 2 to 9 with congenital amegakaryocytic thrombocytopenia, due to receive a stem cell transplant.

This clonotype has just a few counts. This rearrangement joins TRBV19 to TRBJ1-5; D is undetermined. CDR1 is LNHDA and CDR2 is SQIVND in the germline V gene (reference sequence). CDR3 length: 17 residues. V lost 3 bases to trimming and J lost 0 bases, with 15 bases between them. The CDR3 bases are TGTGCCAGTAGTATCTCTGTCCGCTCCAATAGCAATCAGCCCCAGCATTTT. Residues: CASSISVRSNSNQPQHF.

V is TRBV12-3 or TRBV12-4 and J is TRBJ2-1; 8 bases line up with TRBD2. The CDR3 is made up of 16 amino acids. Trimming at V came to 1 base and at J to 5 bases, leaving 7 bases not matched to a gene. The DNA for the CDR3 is TGTGCCAGCAGTTTAGTGCGGGAGGTGGGGAACAATGAGCAGTTCTTC. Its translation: CASSLVREVGNNEQFF.

The CDR3, as DNA: TGCAGTGCTAGGAGGGGGGGCCGTGACGAGCAGTACTTC. Its translation: CSARRGGRDEQYF. The chain employs TRBV20-1 and TRBJ2-7; maybe TRBD2 (7 bases). Germline loops: CDR1 DFQATT, CDR2 SNEGSKA (reference sequence). V lost 3 bases and J lost 5, with 14 bases in between. This CDR3 comprises 13 residues.

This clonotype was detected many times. The CDR3, as DNA: TGTGCCATCAGTGAAGTAGCGGGAGCCGGAGAGACCCAGTACTTC. Translating gives CAISEVAGAGETQYF. The gene calls are TRBV10-3 and TRBJ2-5, with 9 bases that match TRBD2. Germline CDR1 is ENHRY and CDR2 is SYGVKD. The trim removed 3 bases at V and 4 bases at J, leaving 6 bases unmatched. The length of the CDR3 is 15 residues.

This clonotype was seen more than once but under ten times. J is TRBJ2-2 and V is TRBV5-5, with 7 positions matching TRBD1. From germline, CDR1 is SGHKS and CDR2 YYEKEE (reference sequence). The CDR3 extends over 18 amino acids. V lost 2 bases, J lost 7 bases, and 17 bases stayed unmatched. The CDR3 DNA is TGTGCCAGCAGCTTACTGAATTGGGACAGAGGCGTGGACGGGGAGCTGTTTTTT. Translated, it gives CASSLLNWDRGVDGELFF.

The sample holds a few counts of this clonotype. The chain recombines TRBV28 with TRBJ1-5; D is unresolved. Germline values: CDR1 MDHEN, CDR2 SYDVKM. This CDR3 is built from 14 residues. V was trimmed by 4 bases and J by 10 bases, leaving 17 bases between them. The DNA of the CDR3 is TGTGCCAGCAGTTCGACGGCAACCTCCCCTCCCCAGCATTTT. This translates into CASSSTATSPPQHF. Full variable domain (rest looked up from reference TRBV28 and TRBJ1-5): DVKVTQSSRYLVKRTGEKVFLECVQDMDHENMFWYRQDPGLGLRLIYFSYDVKMKEKGDIPEGYSVSREKKERFSLILESASTNQTSMYLCASSSTATSPPQHFGDGTRLSIL.

The CDR3 protein is CASSISYHGYTF. The CDR3 DNA sequence: TGTGCCAGCAGTATTTCTTACCATGGCTACACCTTC. The chain combines TRBV12-3 or TRBV12-4 with TRBJ1-2; D not resolved. The V end was cut by 5 bases, the J end by 6 bases, with 10 bases between. The CDR3 is made up of 12 amino acids.

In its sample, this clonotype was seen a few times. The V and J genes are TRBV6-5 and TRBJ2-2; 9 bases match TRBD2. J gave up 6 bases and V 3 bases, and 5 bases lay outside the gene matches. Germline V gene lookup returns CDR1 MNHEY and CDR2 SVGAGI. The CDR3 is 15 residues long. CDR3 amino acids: CASSYLVAGAGELFF. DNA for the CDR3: TGTGCCAGCAGTTATCTGGTAGCGGGAGCCGGGGAGCTGTTTTTT.

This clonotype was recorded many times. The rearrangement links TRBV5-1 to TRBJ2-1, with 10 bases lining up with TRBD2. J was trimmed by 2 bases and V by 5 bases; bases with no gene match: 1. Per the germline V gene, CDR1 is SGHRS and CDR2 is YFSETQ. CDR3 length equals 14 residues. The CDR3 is CASRLAGTYNEQFF. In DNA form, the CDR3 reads TGCGCCAGCAGACTAGCGGGGACCTACAATGAGCAGTTCTTC.

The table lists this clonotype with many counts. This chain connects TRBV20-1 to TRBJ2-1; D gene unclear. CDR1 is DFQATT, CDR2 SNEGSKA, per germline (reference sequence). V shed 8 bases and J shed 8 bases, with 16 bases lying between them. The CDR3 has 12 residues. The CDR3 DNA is TGCAGTACGTCTAGAGGATTTGATGAGCAGTTCTTC. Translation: CSTSRGFDEQFF.

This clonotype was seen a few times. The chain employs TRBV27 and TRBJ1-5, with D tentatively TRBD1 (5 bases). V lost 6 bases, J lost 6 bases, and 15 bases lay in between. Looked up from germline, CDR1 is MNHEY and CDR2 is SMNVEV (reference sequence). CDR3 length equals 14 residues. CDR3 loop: CASRRKGHSQPQHF. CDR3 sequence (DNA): TGTGCCAGCAGGAGGAAGGGGCACAGTCAGCCCCAGCATTTT.

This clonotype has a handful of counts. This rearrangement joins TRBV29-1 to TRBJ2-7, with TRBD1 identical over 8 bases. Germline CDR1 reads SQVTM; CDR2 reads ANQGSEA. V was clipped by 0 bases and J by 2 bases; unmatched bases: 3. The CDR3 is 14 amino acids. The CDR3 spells CSVEDRGRAYEQYF. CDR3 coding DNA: TGCAGCGTTGAAGACAGGGGGCGAGCCTACGAGCAGTACTTC.

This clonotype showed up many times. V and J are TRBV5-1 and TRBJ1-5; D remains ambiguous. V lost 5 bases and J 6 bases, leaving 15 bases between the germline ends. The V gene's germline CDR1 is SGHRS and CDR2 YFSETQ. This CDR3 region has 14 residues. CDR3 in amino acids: CASRQDYGAQPQHF. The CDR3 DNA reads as TGCGCCAGCAGGCAGGACTACGGAGCTCAGCCCCAGCATTTT.